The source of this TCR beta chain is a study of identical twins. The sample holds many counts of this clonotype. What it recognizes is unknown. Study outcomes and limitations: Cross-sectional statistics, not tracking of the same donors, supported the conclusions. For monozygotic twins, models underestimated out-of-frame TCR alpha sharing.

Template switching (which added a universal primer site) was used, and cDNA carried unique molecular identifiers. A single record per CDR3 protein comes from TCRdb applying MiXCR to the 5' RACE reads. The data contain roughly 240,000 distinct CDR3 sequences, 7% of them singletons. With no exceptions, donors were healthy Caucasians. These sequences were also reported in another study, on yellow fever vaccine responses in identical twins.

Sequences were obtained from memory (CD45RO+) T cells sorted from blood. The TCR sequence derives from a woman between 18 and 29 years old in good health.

The CDR3 here is CASSLNRVDGASTDTQYF. The CDR3 DNA sequence: TGTGCCAGCAGTTTAAACAGGGTCGACGGGGCTAGCACAGATACGCAGTATTTT. The chain has TRBV28 and TRBJ2-3; tentatively, D is TRBD1 (6 bases). The CDR3 consists of 18 residues. Germline CDR1 MDHEN, CDR2 SYDVKM. V dropped 2 bases and J dropped 0 bases, with 18 bases sitting between them.